Listed here are 22 T cell receptor beta chains from one sample, sequenced in a study of OX40 agonist ivuxolimab in advanced cancers. Clones were read by immunoSEQ multiplex PCR, and TCRdb kept only the in-frame ones, dropping some. This table has around 100,000 clones, around 87% appearing once. The sample here was CD4+ or CD8+ T cells sorted from blood, taken in a trial of the OX40 agonist ivuxolimab. Receptors were obtained from an adult with an advanced solid tumor such as melanoma, head and neck, liver or kidney cancer.

The V gene is TRBV4-1, the J gene TRBJ2-5, with 9 positions matching TRBD1. CDR1 and CDR2 (germline): MGHRA, YSYEKL. V trimming: 6 bases; J trimming: 1 base; junction bases outside the gene matches: 6. CDR3 length equals 15 residues. The CDR3 DNA sequence: TGCGCCAGCAGTCTAGGACAGGGGACCCAAGAGACCCAGTACTTC. This encodes CASSLGQGTQETQYF.

This rearrangement joins TRBV10-1 to TRBJ2-3; 12 bases line up with TRBD2. V lost 6 bases to trimming and J lost 8 bases; unmatched junction nucleotides: 9. Germline V CDR1 and CDR2: WNHNN, SYGVQD (reference sequence). The CDR3 sequence is 15 residues long. The CDR3 region has the DNA TGCGCCAGCAGACCGTCTAGCGGGGGGGCCGGTACGCAGTATTTT. It codes for CASRPSSGGAGTQYF.

The V gene is TRBV30, the J gene TRBJ2-3; no reliable D call. This CDR3 is built from 11 residues. Per the germline V gene, CDR1 is GTSNPN and CDR2 is SVGIG (reference sequence). V lost 3 bases and J lost 6, with 7 bases in between. The CDR3 sequence is CAWRLADTQYF. In nucleotides, the CDR3 is TGTGCCTGGAGACTTGCGGATACGCAGTATTTT.

V gene TRBV19 combines with J gene TRBJ2-1, with 13 bases matching TRBD2. The CDR3 has 17 amino acids. The germline V gene encodes CDR1 LNHDA and CDR2 SQIVND (reference sequence). J lost 1 base, V lost 3 bases, and 3 bases had no gene match. The CDR3 is CASSIGTSGASYNEQFF. As DNA, the CDR3 is TGTGCCAGTAGTATCGGGACTAGCGGGGCTTCCTACAATGAGCAGTTCTTC. Full variable domain (outside the CDR3, taken from reference TRBV19 and TRBJ2-1): DGGITQSPKYLFRKEGQNVTLSCEQNLNHDAMYWYRQDPGQGLRLIYYSQIVNDFQKGDIAEGYSVSREKKESFPLTVTSAQKNPTAFYLCASSIGTSGASYNEQFFGPGTRLTVL.

This rearrangement joins TRBV19 to TRBJ1-5; TRBD1 matches at 10 bases. Trimming took 6 bases from V and 0 from J; bases not matched to a gene: 5. In germline, CDR1 is LNHDA, CDR2 SQIVND (reference sequence). CDR3 length: 16 amino acids. The chain's CDR3 is CASRRDRGYSNQPQHF. The CDR3 DNA follows: TGTGCCAGTAGGCGGGACAGGGGTTATAGCAATCAGCCCCAGCATTTT.

This chain links TRBV6-1 with TRBJ2-3, with D possibly matching TRBD2 (5 bases). The CDR3 consists of 14 residues. Trimming removed 7 bases at V and 2 bases at J, with 13 bases between. Germline V gene sequence: CDR1 MNHNS, CDR2 SASEGT. CDR3 protein: CASKRPADTDTQYF. CDR3 bases: TGTGCCAGCAAGAGACCAGCGGACACAGATACGCAGTATTTT.

In this sample, this clone turned up once. This sequence joins TRBV5-8 and TRBJ1-6; unclear D gene. Trimming cost V 0 bases and J 10 bases, with 11 bases left between them. CDR3 length equals 14 residues. From germline, CDR1 is SGHTS and CDR2 YDEGEE. The CDR3: CASSLDRNRSPLHF. The CDR3 bases are TGTGCCAGCAGCTTGGACAGAAACCGATCACCCCTCCACTTT.

For the CDR3, the DNA is TGTGCCAGCAGCCCCAGACCTCTCCTCGGCACCGGGGAGCTGTTTTTT. The encoded protein is CASSPRPLLGTGELFF. The gene calls are TRBV9 and TRBJ2-2; D gene unclear. The CDR3 is made up of 16 amino acids. Germline CDR1 is SGDLS and CDR2 is YYNGEE. V gave up 4 bases and J gave up 4 bases, with 17 bases separating them.

The chain couples TRBV5-4 to TRBJ2-3; TRBD1 is a possible D gene (6 bases). V was shortened by 4 bases and J by 2 bases, with 11 bases between the two germline ends. This CDR3 spans 14 amino acids. Germline V gene sequence: CDR1 SGHNT, CDR2 YYREEE (reference sequence). CDR3 protein: CASSPQGLTDTQYF. The CDR3 DNA reads as TGTGCCAGCAGCCCGCAGGGGCTCACAGATACGCAGTATTTT.

The count of this clone is one. V gene TRBV5-1 combines with J gene TRBJ1-2, with 9 bases that match TRBD1. With V trimmed by 4 bases and J by 5 bases, 9 bases remained unmatched. This CDR3 is 15 amino acids long. The germline CDR1 and CDR2 sequences are SGHRS and YFSETQ. CDR3 DNA: TGCGCCAGCAGCGATGGGAGTGGGACAGGGTATGGCTACACCTTC. Translated, it gives CASSDGSGTGYGYTF.

The rearrangement joins TRBV5-1 to TRBJ1-2; tentatively, D is TRBD1 (5 bases). CDR1 and CDR2 from the germline V gene are SGHRS and YFSETQ. CDR3 length: 14 residues. Between the trimmed V and J ends, which lost 0 bases and 8 bases, there was a span of 14 bases. DNA for the CDR3: TGCGCCAGCAGCTTGGCCTTAGGGGTCGGGGGCTACACCTTC. It specifies CASSLALGVGGYTF.

The chain joins TRBV7-9 to TRBJ2-1; 9 nucleotides agree with TRBD2. V shed 4 bases, J shed 7 bases, and the junction held 14 bases outside the gene matches. Germline CDR1 reads SEHNR; CDR2 reads FQNEAQ (reference sequence). The CDR3 has 17 residues. CDR3 sequence (DNA): TGTGCCAGCAGCTCCTATCCGGGCGGGAGGGCCAAGAATGAGCAGTTCTTC. The encoded protein is CASSSYPGGRAKNEQFF. The whole variable domain, filled in from reference TRBV7-9 and TRBJ2-1, reads DTGVSQNPRHKITKRGQNVTFRCDPISEHNRLYWYRQTLGQGPEFLTYFQNEAQLEKSRLLSDRFSAERPKGSFSTLEIQRTEQGDSAMYLCASSSYPGGRAKNEQFFGPGTRLTVL.

The rearrangement joins TRBV7-3 to TRBJ1-2, with a tentative D call TRBD1 (5 bases). This CDR3 is built from 15 residues. Germline-derived CDR1 and CDR2 are SGHTA and FQGTGA. Trimming pared 5 bases from V and 3 bases from J, leaving 16 bases between. CDR3 DNA sequence: TGTGCCAGCAGCCCTGCAGGGAGTACAGACTATGGCTACACCTTC. It specifies CASSPAGSTDYGYTF.

The V and J genes are TRBV9 and TRBJ1-2, with D maybe TRBD1 (5 bases). This CDR3 comprises 14 residues. The germline V gene encodes CDR1 SGDLS and CDR2 YYNGEE. Trimming took off 4 bases at V and 8 bases at J, with 18 bases between the two ends. CDR3: CASSFGPIGDGYTF. In DNA form, the CDR3 reads TGTGCCAGCAGCTTTGGCCCGATCGGGGACGGCTACACCTTC.

V is TRBV19 and J is TRBJ2-3; D gene uncertain. The CDR3 is 16 amino acids. Trimming pared 6 bases from V and 0 bases from J, leaving 16 bases between. The germline gives CDR1 LNHDA, CDR2 SQIVND (reference sequence). The CDR3, as DNA: TGTGCCAGTAGCGTAGGGATCGGGTCAAGCACAGATACGCAGTATTTT. Its protein is CASSVGIGSSTDTQYF.

This clone was observed a handful of times. The J gene is TRBJ1-1, the V gene TRBV30, with a possible D match to TRBD1 (6 bases). Germline V CDR1 and CDR2: GTSNPN, SVGIG (reference sequence). The CDR3 runs to 14 residues. Trimming took 4 bases from V and 1 from J, leaving 13 bases between them. CDR3 coding DNA: TGTGCCTGGAATCCGGGACACGCGAACACTGAAGCTTTCTTT. Encoded protein: CAWNPGHANTEAFF.

As concerns this clone: At one end, the junction sequence differs from germline, possibly due to a read error. This chain links TRBV5-1 with TRBJ2-1; D is possibly TRBD1 (5 bases). The CDR3 is 15 residues long. CDR1 SGHRS and CDR2 YFSETQ come from the germline V gene. CDR3 region: CASSLARQPPNEQLF. In DNA form, the CDR3 reads TGCGCCAGCAGCTTGGCCCGACAGCCTCCAAATGAGCAGCTCTTC. Based on the CDR3 plus reference TRBV5-1 and TRBJ2-1, the full variable domain is KAGVTQTPRYLIKTRGQQVTLSCSPISGHRSVSWYQQTPGQGLQFLFEYFSETQRNKGNFPGRFSGRQFSNSRSEMNVSTLELGDSALYLCASSLARQPPNEQLFGPGTRLTVL.

The rearrangement uses TRBV5-1 and TRBJ1-2; 9 nucleotides align to TRBD1. The germline V gene has CDR1 SGHRS and CDR2 YFSETQ. The CDR3 contains 17 residues. V gave up 4 bases and J gave up 4 bases; unmatched junction bases: 14. In nucleotides, the CDR3 is TGCGCCAGCAGCCCCGGGACAGGGTCCCTCCTAATCTATGGCTACACCTTC. Protein: CASSPGTGSLLIYGYTF. Together with reference TRBV5-1 and TRBJ1-2, the CDR3 gives the full variable domain: KAGVTQTPRYLIKTRGQQVTLSCSPISGHRSVSWYQQTPGQGLQFLFEYFSETQRNKGNFPGRFSGRQFSNSRSEMNVSTLELGDSALYLCASSPGTGSLLIYGYTFGSGTRLTVV.

The CDR3 loop reads CASVGRDYLRYGYTF. The CDR3 nucleotides read TGTGCCAGCGTCGGCAGGGACTACCTTCGCTATGGCTACACCTTC. V is TRBV21-1 and J is TRBJ1-2. TRBV21-1 is tagged as a pseudogene. CDR3 length: 15 amino acids.

V usage is TRBV10-3 and J usage is TRBJ2-1, with 10 bases fitting TRBD2. The germline V gene encodes CDR1 ENHRY and CDR2 SYGVKD. Trimming removed 0 bases from V and 3 bases from J; junction bases left unmatched: 8. The CDR3 covers 18 residues. CDR3: CAISESRASGGNYNEQFF. In DNA form, the CDR3 reads TGTGCCATCAGTGAGTCTCGGGCTAGCGGGGGAAACTACAATGAGCAGTTCTTC.

The rearrangement joins TRBV19 to TRBJ1-3, with 7 bases lining up with TRBD1. The ends lost 6 bases at V and 8 bases at J; junction bases unmatched: 10. Looked up from germline, CDR1 is LNHDA and CDR2 is SQIVND (reference sequence). CDR3 size: 14 residues. This chain's CDR3 is CASSLSTGRHTIYF. The CDR3 DNA sequence: TGTGCCAGTAGCCTATCGACAGGGAGACACACCATATATTTT.

This chain connects TRBV6-1 to TRBJ1-2; 8 nucleotides line up with TRBD1. The CDR3 has 15 amino acids. CDR1 and CDR2 from the germline V gene are MNHNS and SASEGT. The V segment lost 7 bases and the J segment 3 bases; nucleotides outside the gene matches: 10. CDR3 sequence: CASITRGPEDYGYTF. CDR3 DNA sequence: TGTGCCAGCATCACCAGGGGGCCTGAGGACTATGGCTACACCTTC.